The next 20 T cell receptor beta chains were all read from a single sample in a study of blood T cells in healthy people across ages (dated by TCRdb to about 2015). Library preparation used 5' RACE. Instrument used: Illumina HiSeq 2500. The second PCR ran for about 6 to 12 cycles and used a J-beta primer mix along with a sample-barcoded 5' primer. TCRdb redid the processing of the public reads, applying fastp at Q25 and MiXCR, and retained in-frame beta chains. Identical CDR3 protein sequences are pooled into one entry, listed with their most common genes and DNA. The sample has roughly 500,000 distinct CDR3 sequences on record, approximately 25% of them singletons. The ten top clones hold 18% of the sample. Sequencing input: blood. Source of these receptors: a woman in her seventies in good health.

The chain uses TRBV6-2 or TRBV6-3 and TRBJ2-1; 10 nucleotides agree with TRBD2. This CDR3 contains 15 residues. Germline CDR1 and CDR2: MNHEY and SVGEGT. V was pared by 0 bases and J by 8 bases, with 4 bases of the junction left unmatched. CDR3 residues: CASSYSTSGRHEQFF. The DNA of the CDR3 is TGTGCCAGCAGTTACTCGACTAGCGGGCGCCATGAGCAGTTCTTC.

This clonotype has more than one count but fewer than ten. This chain links TRBV12-3 or TRBV12-4 with TRBJ2-5, with TRBD2 as a possible D gene (6 bases). V gave up 4 bases and J gave up 6 bases, with 15 bases separating them. There are 14 residues in the CDR3. The CDR3 protein is CASSSTTSTKTQYF. DNA for the CDR3: TGTGCCAGCAGTTCAACGACTAGTACGAAGACCCAGTACTTC.

In this sample, this clonotype turned up a few times. The genes are TRBV4-3 and TRBJ2-5; TRBD2 aligns across 15 bases. The J call may be incorrect, as the DNA end agrees better with TRBJ2-1. The CDR3 consists of 16 residues. Germline lookup yields CDR1 LGHNA and CDR2 YSLEER. The CDR3 loop is CASSHSGTSGGREQFF. Written as DNA, the CDR3 is TGCGCCAGCAGCCACTCCGGGACTAGCGGGGGGCGGGAGCAGTTCTTC.

The chain carries TRBV20-1 and TRBJ1-4; no reliable D call. V lost 6 bases to trimming and J lost 3 bases, with 8 bases between them. CDR1 DFQATT and CDR2 SNEGSKA come from the germline V gene (reference sequence). The CDR3 extends over 12 amino acids. CDR3 nucleotides: TGCAGTGCCCCAACAGCTAATGAAAAACTGTTTTTT. Residues: CSAPTANEKLFF.

The V call is TRBV20-1, the J call TRBJ2-7, with TRBD2 identical over 8 bases. CDR1 DFQATT and CDR2 SNEGSKA come from the germline V gene (reference sequence). Trimming cost V 3 bases and J 3 bases; bases outside gene matches: 10. The length of the CDR3 is 15 residues. This CDR3 reads CSASLSGGRYYEQYF. The CDR3 DNA is TGCAGTGCTAGTTTAAGCGGGGGTCGATACTACGAGCAGTACTTC.

The CDR3 spells CASSQHRGGQPQHF. The DNA for the CDR3 is TGTGCCAGCAGCCAACACAGGGGTGGGCAGCCCCAGCATTTT. The rearrangement links TRBV6-5 to TRBJ1-5; TRBD1 aligns across 7 bases. The trim removed 6 bases at V and 7 bases at J, leaving 9 bases unmatched. Germline CDR1 and CDR2: MNHEY and SVGAGI. The CDR3 consists of 14 residues.

This clonotype was found a few times. One end of the junction does not line up with germline, which may come from a read error. The rearrangement uses TRBV5-1 and TRBJ2-2; 9 bases are shared with TRBD2. CDR3 length: 14 amino acids. Per the germline V gene, CDR1 is SGHRS and CDR2 is YFSETQ. As DNA, the CDR3 is TGCGCCAGCAGCAGGGGACTAGCTGGCGGGGAGTTGTTTTTT. It specifies CASSRGLAGGELFF.

This clonotype was observed a few times. In DNA form, the CDR3 reads TGTGCCTGGAGTTATGGTTCGGAGGGGAACACTGAAGCTTTCTTT. This encodes CAWSYGSEGNTEAFF. The chain employs TRBV30 and TRBJ1-1; D is unresolved. Trimming cost V 2 bases and J 1 base, with 14 bases left between them. The CDR3 is made up of 15 amino acids. Germline V gives CDR1 GTSNPN, CDR2 SVGIG (reference sequence).

This clonotype occurred a few times. V is TRBV6-6 and J is TRBJ2-3; the D is unclear. Germline CDR1 MNHNY, CDR2 SVGAGI (reference sequence). The germline V and J ends were trimmed by 6 bases and 6 bases, with 7 bases remaining between them. The CDR3 runs to 11 residues. In nucleotides, the CDR3 is TGTGCCAGCAGACAAAGGGATACGCAGTATTTT. This codes for CASRQRDTQYF.

The chain combines TRBV4-3 with TRBJ1-2, with no clear D. The CDR3 sequence is 15 residues long. Germline lookup yields CDR1 LGHNA and CDR2 YSLEER. Trimming took off 0 bases at V and 2 bases at J, with 10 bases between the two ends. The CDR3 reads CASSQDWERNYGYTF. For the CDR3, the DNA is TGCGCCAGCAGCCAAGATTGGGAAAGGAACTATGGCTACACCTTC.

This clonotype was recorded once. The chain uses TRBV2 and TRBJ1-5, with 9 positions matching TRBD1. The CDR3 extends over 15 amino acids. In germline, CDR1 is SNHLY, CDR2 FYNNEI. Trimming cost V 6 bases and J 8 bases; bases outside gene matches: 11. The CDR3 region has the DNA TGTGCCAGCAGCATACAGGGGGCCGAAGGGAAGCCCCAGCATTTT. It is translated as CASSIQGAEGKPQHF.

This clonotype has just a few counts. CDR3 bases: TGCAGTGCTAAGGATCTCCGGAAAAACATTCAGTACTTC. This sequence encodes CSAKDLRKNIQYF. This rearrangement joins TRBV20-1 to TRBJ2-4; D is undetermined. The CDR3 is 13 amino acids. The germline CDR1 and CDR2 sequences are DFQATT and SNEGSKA (reference sequence). Between the trimmed V and J ends, which lost 4 bases and 4 bases, there was a span of 11 bases.

This clonotype came up many times. This chain uses TRBV20-1 with TRBJ2-1, with D possibly being TRBD1 or TRBD2 (5 bases each). V lost 0 bases and J 0 bases, leaving 24 bases between the germline ends. Germline V gives CDR1 DFQATT, CDR2 SNEGSKA (reference sequence). The CDR3 sequence is 20 residues long. The CDR3 DNA reads as TGCAGTGCTAGAGATCGAGGGGCCGTAAGACCTCAAAGCTCCTACAATGAGCAGTTCTTC. This encodes CSARDRGAVRPQSSYNEQFF.

Remarks on this clonotype: An end of the junction differs from the germline gene, which may be a read error. The chain recombines TRBV7-3 with TRBJ1-1, with a weak D call TRBD1 (6 bases). CDR1 SGHTA and CDR2 FQGTGA come from the germline V gene. CDR3 length equals 17 residues. CDR3 in DNA: TGTGCCAGCAGCTTGGTTCCGAATCAGGGGAGAAGGACTGAAGCCTTCTTT. Protein: CASSLVPNQGRRTEAFF.

The V and J genes are TRBV7-9 and TRBJ1-4, with D maybe TRBD1 (6 bases). The CDR3 totals 15 residues. Trimming pared 1 base from V and 8 bases from J, leaving 14 bases between. Germline CDR1 is SEHNR and CDR2 is FQNEAQ (reference sequence). CDR3 sequence (DNA): TGTGCCAGCAGCTTAGATACCCGGGGGCTCGAAAAACTGTTTTTT. It is translated as CASSLDTRGLEKLFF.

The V call is TRBV4-2, the J call TRBJ1-4; D remains unclear. The CDR3 extends over 16 amino acids. Trimming took 1 base from V and 6 from J, leaving 15 bases between them. Germline CDR1 reads LGHNA; CDR2 reads YNFKEQ. The CDR3 loop is CASSQVAGSEDEKLFF. CDR3 DNA sequence: TGTGCCAGCAGCCAAGTCGCGGGGTCTGAGGATGAAAAACTGTTTTTT.

Many counts were recorded for this clonotype. The chain combines TRBV6-1 with TRBJ2-7, with D hard to call. The CDR3 has 11 amino acids. The V and J ends lost 8 bases and 7 bases respectively, with 12 bases between them. The germline gives CDR1 MNHNS, CDR2 SASEGT. The CDR3 sequence is CASESEGEQYF. The CDR3 region has the DNA TGTGCCAGCGAAAGCGAAGGGGAGCAGTACTTC.

There are many counts of this clonotype. V is TRBV7-9 and J is TRBJ2-7, with unresolved D. Germline assignment: CDR1 SEHNR and CDR2 FQNEAQ (reference sequence). This CDR3 has 13 amino acids. The V gene lost 4 bases and the J gene lost 5 bases, with 12 bases spanning the gap. The CDR3 loop is CASSSRFNHEQYF. The CDR3 bases are TGTGCCAGCAGCTCTCGTTTTAACCACGAGCAGTACTTC.

The CDR3 loop is CASSLGGTQAGNTIYF. CDR3 in DNA: TGTGCCAGCAGCTTAGGAGGGACACAGGCTGGAAACACCATATATTTT. The chain is built from TRBV7-2 and TRBJ1-3; D might be TRBD1 (6 bases). The V gene's germline CDR1 is SGHTA and CDR2 FQGNSA. This CDR3 has 16 residues. V dropped 1 base and J dropped 2 bases, with 12 bases sitting between them.

The chain combines TRBV2 with TRBJ1-4; 7 nucleotides match TRBD1. Germline V lookup: CDR1 SNHLY, CDR2 FYNNEI. The CDR3 length is 14 residues. The ends lost 6 bases at V and 6 bases at J; junction bases unmatched: 7. The CDR3 is CASSSGRGYEKLFF. DNA for the CDR3: TGTGCCAGCAGCTCGGGCAGGGGGTATGAAAAACTGTTTTTT.